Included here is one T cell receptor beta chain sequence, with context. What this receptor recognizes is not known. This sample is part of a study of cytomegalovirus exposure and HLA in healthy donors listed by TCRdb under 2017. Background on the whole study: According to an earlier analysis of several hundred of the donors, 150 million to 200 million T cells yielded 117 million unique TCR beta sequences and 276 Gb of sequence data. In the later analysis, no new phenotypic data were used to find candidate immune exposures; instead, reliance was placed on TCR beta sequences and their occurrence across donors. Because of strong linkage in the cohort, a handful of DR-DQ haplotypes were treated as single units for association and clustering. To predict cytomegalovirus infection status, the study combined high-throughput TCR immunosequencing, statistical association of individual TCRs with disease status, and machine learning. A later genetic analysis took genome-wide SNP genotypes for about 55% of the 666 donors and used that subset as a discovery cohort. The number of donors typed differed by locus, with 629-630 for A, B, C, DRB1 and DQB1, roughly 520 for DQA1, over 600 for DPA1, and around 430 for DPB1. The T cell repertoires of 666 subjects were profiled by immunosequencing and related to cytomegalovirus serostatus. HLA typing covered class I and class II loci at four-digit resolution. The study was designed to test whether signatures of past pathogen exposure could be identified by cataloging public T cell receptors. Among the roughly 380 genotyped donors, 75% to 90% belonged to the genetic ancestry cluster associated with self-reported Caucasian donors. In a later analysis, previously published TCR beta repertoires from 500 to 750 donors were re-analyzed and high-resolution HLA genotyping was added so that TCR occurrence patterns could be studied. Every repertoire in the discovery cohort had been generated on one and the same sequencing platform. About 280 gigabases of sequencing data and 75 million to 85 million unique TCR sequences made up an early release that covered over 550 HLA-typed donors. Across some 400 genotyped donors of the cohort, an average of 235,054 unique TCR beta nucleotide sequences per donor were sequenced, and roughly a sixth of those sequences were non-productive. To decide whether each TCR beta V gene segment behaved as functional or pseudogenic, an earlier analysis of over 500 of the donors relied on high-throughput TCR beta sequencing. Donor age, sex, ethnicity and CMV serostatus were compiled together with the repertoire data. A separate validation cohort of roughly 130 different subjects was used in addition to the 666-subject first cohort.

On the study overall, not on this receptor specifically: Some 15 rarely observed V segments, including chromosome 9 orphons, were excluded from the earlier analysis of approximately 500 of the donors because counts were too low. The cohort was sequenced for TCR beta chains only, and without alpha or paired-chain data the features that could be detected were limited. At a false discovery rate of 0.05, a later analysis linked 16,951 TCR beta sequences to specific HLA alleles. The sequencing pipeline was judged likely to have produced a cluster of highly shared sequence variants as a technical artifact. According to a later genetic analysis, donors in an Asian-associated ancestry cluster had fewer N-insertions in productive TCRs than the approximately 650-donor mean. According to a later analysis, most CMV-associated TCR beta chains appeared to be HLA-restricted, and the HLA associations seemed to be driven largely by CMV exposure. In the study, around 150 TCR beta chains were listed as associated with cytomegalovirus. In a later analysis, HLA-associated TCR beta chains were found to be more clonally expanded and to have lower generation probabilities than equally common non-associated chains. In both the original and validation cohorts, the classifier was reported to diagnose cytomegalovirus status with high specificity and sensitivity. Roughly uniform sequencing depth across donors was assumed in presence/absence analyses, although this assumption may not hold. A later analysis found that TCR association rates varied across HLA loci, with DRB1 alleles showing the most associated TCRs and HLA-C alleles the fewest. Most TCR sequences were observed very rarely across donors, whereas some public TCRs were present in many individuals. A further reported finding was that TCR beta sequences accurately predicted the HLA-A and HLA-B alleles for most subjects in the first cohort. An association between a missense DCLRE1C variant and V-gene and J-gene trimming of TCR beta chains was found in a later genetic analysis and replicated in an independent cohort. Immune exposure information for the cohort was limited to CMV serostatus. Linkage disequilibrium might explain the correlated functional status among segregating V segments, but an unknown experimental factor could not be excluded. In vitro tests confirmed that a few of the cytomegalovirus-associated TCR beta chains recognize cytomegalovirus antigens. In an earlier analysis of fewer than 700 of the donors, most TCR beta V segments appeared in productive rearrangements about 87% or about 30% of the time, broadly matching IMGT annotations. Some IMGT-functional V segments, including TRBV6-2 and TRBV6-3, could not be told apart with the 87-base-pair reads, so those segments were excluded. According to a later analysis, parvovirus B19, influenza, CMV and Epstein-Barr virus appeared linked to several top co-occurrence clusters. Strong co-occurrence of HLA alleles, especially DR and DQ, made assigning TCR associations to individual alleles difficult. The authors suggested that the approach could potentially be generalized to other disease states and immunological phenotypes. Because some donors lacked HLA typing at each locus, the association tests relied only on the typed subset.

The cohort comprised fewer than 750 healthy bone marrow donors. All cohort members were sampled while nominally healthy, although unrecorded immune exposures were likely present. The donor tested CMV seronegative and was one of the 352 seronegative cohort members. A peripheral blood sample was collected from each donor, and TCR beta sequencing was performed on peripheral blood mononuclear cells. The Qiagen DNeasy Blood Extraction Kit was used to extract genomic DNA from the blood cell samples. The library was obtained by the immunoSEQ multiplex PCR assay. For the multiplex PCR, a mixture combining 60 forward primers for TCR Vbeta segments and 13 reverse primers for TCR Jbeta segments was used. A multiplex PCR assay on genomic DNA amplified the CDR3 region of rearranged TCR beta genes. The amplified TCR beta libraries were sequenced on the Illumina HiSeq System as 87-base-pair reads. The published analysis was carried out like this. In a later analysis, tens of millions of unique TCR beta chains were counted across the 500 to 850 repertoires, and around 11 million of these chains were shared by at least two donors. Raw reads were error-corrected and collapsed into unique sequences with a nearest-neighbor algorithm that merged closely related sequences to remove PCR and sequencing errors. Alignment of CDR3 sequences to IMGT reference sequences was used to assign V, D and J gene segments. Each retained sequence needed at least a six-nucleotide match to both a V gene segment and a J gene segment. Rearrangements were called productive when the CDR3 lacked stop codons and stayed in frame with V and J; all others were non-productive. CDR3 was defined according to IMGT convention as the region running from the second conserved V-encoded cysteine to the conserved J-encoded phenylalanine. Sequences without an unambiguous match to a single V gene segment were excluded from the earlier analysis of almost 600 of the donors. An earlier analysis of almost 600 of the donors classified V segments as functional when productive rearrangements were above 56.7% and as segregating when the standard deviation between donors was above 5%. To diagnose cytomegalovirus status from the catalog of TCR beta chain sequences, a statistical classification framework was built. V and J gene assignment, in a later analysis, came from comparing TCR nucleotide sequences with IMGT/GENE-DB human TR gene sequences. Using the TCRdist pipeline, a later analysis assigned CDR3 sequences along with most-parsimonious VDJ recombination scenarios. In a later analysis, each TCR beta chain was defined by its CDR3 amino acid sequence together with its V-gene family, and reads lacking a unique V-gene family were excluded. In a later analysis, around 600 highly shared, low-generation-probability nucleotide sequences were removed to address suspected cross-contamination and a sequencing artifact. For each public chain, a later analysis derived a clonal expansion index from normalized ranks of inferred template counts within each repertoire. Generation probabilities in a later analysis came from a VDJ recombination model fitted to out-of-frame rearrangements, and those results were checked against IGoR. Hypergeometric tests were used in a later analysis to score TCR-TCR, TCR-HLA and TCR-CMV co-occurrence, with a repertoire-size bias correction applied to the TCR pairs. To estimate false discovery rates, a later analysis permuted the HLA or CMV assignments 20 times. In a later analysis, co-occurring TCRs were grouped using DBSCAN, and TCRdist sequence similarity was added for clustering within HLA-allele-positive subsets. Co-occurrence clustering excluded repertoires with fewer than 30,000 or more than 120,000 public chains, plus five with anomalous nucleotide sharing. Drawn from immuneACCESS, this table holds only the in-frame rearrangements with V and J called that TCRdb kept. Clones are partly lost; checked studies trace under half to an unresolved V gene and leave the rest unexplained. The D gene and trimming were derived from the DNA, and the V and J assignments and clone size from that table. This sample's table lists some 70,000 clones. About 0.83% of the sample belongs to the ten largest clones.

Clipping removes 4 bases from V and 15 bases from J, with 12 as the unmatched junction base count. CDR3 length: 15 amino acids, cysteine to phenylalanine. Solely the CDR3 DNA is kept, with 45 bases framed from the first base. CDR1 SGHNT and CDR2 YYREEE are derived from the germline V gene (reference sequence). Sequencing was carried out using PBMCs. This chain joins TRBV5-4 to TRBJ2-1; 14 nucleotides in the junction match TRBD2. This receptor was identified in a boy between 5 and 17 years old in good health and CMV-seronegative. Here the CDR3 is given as CASSITGTSGRGRFF. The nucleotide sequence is TGTGCCAGCAGCATAACCGGGACTAGCGGGAGAGGTCGGTTCTTC.